This TCR beta chain was captured by sequencing in a study of early T cells in non-severe SARS-CoV-2 infection. TCRdb used MiXCR to reprocess the 5' RACE reads, holding one entry per CDR3 protein. The sample includes fewer than 80,000 distinct CDR3 sequences, about 11% of them seen just once. This CDR3 spans 13 amino acids. V lost 3 bases, J lost 4 bases, and 6 bases stayed unmatched. From germline, CDR1 is SQVTM and CDR2 ANQGSEA. Relative to its sample, this clonotype is medium-sized. The source of this sequence is an adult who was a healthcare worker with PCR-confirmed SARS-CoV-2 infection or an uninfected control (not recorded which). Sequencing used whole blood, obtained at baseline. V and J are TRBV29-1 and TRBJ2-7; 7 bases agree with TRBD1. Written as DNA, the CDR3 is TGCAGCGTTGAGTTTTTGGACAGGTACGAGCAGTACTTC. Its translation: CSVEFLDRYEQYF.